What follows are 20 T cell receptor beta chains derived from one specimen sequenced in a study of radiotherapy plus CTLA-4 blockade in lung cancer. Profiled with immunoSEQ multiplex PCR; TCRdb holds only in-frame clones, not every one. The repertoire consists of about 95,000 clones, with 83% occurring once and the leading ten covering roughly 0.84%. The sample consisted of peripheral blood, taken from a patient treated with radiotherapy plus ipilimumab. The receptors shown here come from a human donor with non-small cell lung cancer who had stable disease on radiotherapy plus ipilimumab.

The chain combines TRBV4-2 with TRBJ2-7; 8 bases agree with TRBD1. J lost 4 bases, V lost 2 bases, and 10 bases had no gene match. The CDR3 runs 16 residues. Germline values: CDR1 LGHNA, CDR2 YNFKEQ. This CDR3 is CASSQSDRGRLYEQYF. Written as DNA, the CDR3 is TGTGCCAGCAGCCAATCTGACAGGGGCCGCCTATACGAGCAGTACTTC.

The gene calls are TRBV28 and TRBJ1-3; D unclear. Germline loops: CDR1 MDHEN, CDR2 SYDVKM. Trimming left V 7 bases short and J 2 bases short, with 3 bases between. The CDR3 has 11 residues. The CDR3 nucleotides read TGTGCCAGCACCCCTGGAAACACCATATATTTT. This translates into CASTPGNTIYF.

This sequence joins TRBV28 and TRBJ2-2; TRBD2 might be the D (6 bases). The CDR3 is 14 residues long. Germline V lookup: CDR1 MDHEN, CDR2 SYDVKM. V was shortened by 10 bases and J by 0 bases, with 12 bases between the two germline ends. The CDR3 region has the DNA TGTGCCACCCCGAGCGGGTCGAACACCGGGGAGCTGTTTTTT. Residues: CATPSGSNTGELFF.

The V and J genes are TRBV11-2 and TRBJ2-1, with unresolved D. This CDR3 is 14 amino acids long. V dropped 1 base and J dropped 6 bases, with 10 bases sitting between them. Germline loops: CDR1 SGHAT, CDR2 FQNNGV. CDR3 bases: TGTGCCAGCAGCTTAGGGTACAGTATCAATGAGCAGTTCTTC. This gives the protein CASSLGYSINEQFF.

V and J are TRBV6-5 and TRBJ2-5; no reliable D call. Germline CDR1 reads MNHEY; CDR2 reads SVGAGI. The CDR3 runs to 11 residues. Trimming removed 6 bases from V and 3 bases from J, with 5 bases in between. The CDR3 DNA follows: TGTGCCAGCAGAAAGGAAGAGACCCAGTACTTC. As protein: CASRKEETQYF.

The chain couples TRBV25-1 to TRBJ2-7; tentatively, D is TRBD1 or TRBD2 (5 bases each). Germline V gene sequence: CDR1 MGHDK, CDR2 SYGVNS. The CDR3 is made up of 14 amino acids. V was trimmed by 9 bases and J by 3 bases, leaving 18 bases between them. CDR3 nucleotide sequence: TGTGCCAGTTCTCCGGGACGGGCCTACTACGAGCAGTACTTC. Protein product: CASSPGRAYYEQYF.

The chain has TRBV28 and TRBJ2-7; D is possibly TRBD2 (5 bases). The germline gives CDR1 MDHEN, CDR2 SYDVKM. The ends were cut back, 6 bases at V and 4 bases at J, with 10 bases in the middle. This CDR3 contains 12 residues. This chain's CDR3 is CASRDVAYEQYF. The CDR3 DNA sequence: TGTGCCAGCAGAGACGTAGCGTACGAGCAGTACTTC.

The chain combines TRBV11-2 with TRBJ2-2, with 8 nucleotides matching TRBD1. This CDR3 is 16 amino acids long. The germline V gene has CDR1 SGHAT and CDR2 FQNNGV. V dropped 4 bases and J dropped 1; count of bases not matched to a gene: 5. The CDR3, as DNA: TGTGCCAGCAGCTACGCAGGGGGCCTGAACACCGGGGAGCTGTTTTTT. Translated: CASSYAGGLNTGELFF.

This clone was counted only a few times. The chain links TRBV19 to TRBJ1-3; 7 bases map to TRBD1. Per the germline V gene, CDR1 is LNHDA and CDR2 is SQIVND (reference sequence). This CDR3 region has 14 residues. The junction had 6 bases not matched to a gene; V was cut back by 6 bases and J by 4 bases. Written as DNA, the CDR3 is TGTGCCAGTAGCACAGGGGCAGAAGGAAACACCATATATTTT. This encodes CASSTGAEGNTIYF.

V usage is TRBV19 and J usage is TRBJ2-7; D gene ambiguous. The V gene lost 11 bases and the J gene lost 4 bases, with 15 bases spanning the gap. This CDR3 has 12 residues. Germline CDR1 LNHDA, CDR2 SQIVND (reference sequence). In DNA, the CDR3 is TGTGCCTCCCGTGGAGTCACTTACGAGCAGTACTTC. Protein product: CASRGVTYEQYF.

This clone was counted once. The chain links TRBV2 to TRBJ2-1, with 14 bases lining up with TRBD2. Germline trimming cut 8 bases from V and 1 base from J; bases unmatched to any gene: 13. The CDR3 runs 19 residues. From germline, CDR1 is SNHLY and CDR2 FYNNEI. The chain's CDR3 is CASSPFGTSGSASYNEQFF. The CDR3 DNA is TGTGCCAGCTCCCCCTTTGGGACTAGCGGGAGTGCATCCTACAATGAGCAGTTCTTC. Drawing the rest from reference TRBV2 and TRBJ2-1, the complete variable domain is EPEVTQTPSHQVTQMGQEVILRCVPISNHLYFYWYRQILGQKVEFLVSFYNNEISEKSEIFDDQFSVERPDGSNFTLKIRSTKLEDSAMYFCASSPFGTSGSASYNEQFFGPGTRLTVL.

This clone was observed a single time. The gene calls are TRBV11-2 and TRBJ2-1, with TRBD2 identical over 7 bases. The J segment lost 6 bases and the V segment lost 1 base, leaving 3 bases of the junction unmatched. The CDR3 is 14 residues long. Germline CDR1 is SGHAT and CDR2 is FQNNGV. CDR3 coding DNA: TGTGCCAGCAGCTTAGGTTGGGGGGGCAATGAGCAGTTCTTC. Its translation is CASSLGWGGNEQFF.

The V call is TRBV18, the J call TRBJ2-7; 7 bases map to TRBD1. The CDR3 totals 17 residues. Germline V CDR1 and CDR2: KGHSH, LQKENI. V shed 6 bases and J 7 bases; nucleotides not matched to a gene: 21. The DNA of the CDR3 is TGTGCCAGCTCTCTTTTCGTCGGGGACAGCGATCTACGAGAGCAGTACTTC. Residues: CASSLFVGDSDLREQYF.

V and J are TRBV28 and TRBJ1-2; D remains ambiguous. The V end lost 5 bases, the J end lost 1 base, and 8 bases lay between the germline ends. This CDR3 has 13 amino acids. CDR1 is MDHEN and CDR2 is SYDVKM in the germline V gene. CDR3 sequence: CASSIPDNYGYTF. The CDR3 DNA reads TGTGCCAGCAGTATACCAGATAACTATGGCTACACCTTC.

The chain has TRBV6-4 and TRBJ2-5, with D perhaps TRBD1 or TRBD2 (5 bases each). The better agreement between TRBJ2-7 and the DNA end casts doubt on the J call. This CDR3 has 16 amino acids. CDR1 is MRHNA, CDR2 SNTAGT, per germline. The CDR3 protein is CASRLGTKLLRCEQYF. CDR3 sequence (DNA): TGTGCCAGCAGGCTAGGGACGAAACTATTGCGCTGCGAGCAGTACTTC.

The chain couples TRBV6-1 to TRBJ1-5; 7 nucleotides align to TRBD1. The V gene's germline CDR1 is MNHNS and CDR2 SASEGT. Trimming removed 4 bases from V and 2 bases from J; junction bases left unmatched: 11. This CDR3 has 17 amino acids. CDR3 nucleotides: TGTGCCAGCAGTGTTGGACAGGCCCCAGTTGGCAATCAGCCCCAGCATTTT. Translated, it gives CASSVGQAPVGNQPQHF.

CDR3 DNA sequence: TGTGCCATCAGTGACTCGGGGGGAGACACAGATACGCAGTATTTT. Translating gives CAISDSGGDTDTQYF. V usage is TRBV10-3 and J usage is TRBJ2-3; 7 bases map to TRBD2. This CDR3 has 15 residues. With V trimmed by 3 bases and J by 2 bases, 5 bases remained unmatched. Looked up from germline, CDR1 is ENHRY and CDR2 is SYGVKD.

The chain couples TRBV9 to TRBJ2-5; TRBD2 matches 8 bases. Looked up from germline, CDR1 is SGDLS and CDR2 is YYNGEE. The CDR3 consists of 14 residues. Losses at the gene ends were 4 bases for V and 2 bases for J; bases not matched to a gene: 4. The CDR3 region is CASSRTSGQETQYF. CDR3 DNA sequence: TGTGCCAGCAGCAGAACTAGCGGTCAAGAGACCCAGTACTTC. The entire variable domain, with the rest obtained from reference TRBV9 and TRBJ2-5, is as follows: DSGVTQTPKHLITATGQRVTLRCSPRSGDLSVYWYQQSLDQGLQFLIQYYNGEERAKGNILERFSAQQFPDLHSELNLSSLELGDSALYFCASSRTSGQETQYFGPGTRLLVL.

This chain uses TRBV11-3 with TRBJ2-2; possibly TRBD2 for D (6 bases). This CDR3 is built from 15 residues. The ends were cut back, 5 bases at V and 1 base at J, with 11 bases in the middle. CDR1 and CDR2 from the germline V gene are SGHNT and YENEEA. The CDR3 reads CASSAARGNTGELFF. CDR3 DNA sequence: TGTGCCAGCAGCGCCGCGCGGGGGAACACCGGGGAGCTGTTTTTT.

The chain couples TRBV11-3 to TRBJ1-5, with D possibly being TRBD1 (6 bases). The V gene's germline CDR1 is SGHNT and CDR2 YENEEA. V was clipped by 2 bases and J by 0 bases, with 14 bases between them. The length of the CDR3 is 17 residues. The CDR3 nucleotides are TGTGCCAGCAGCTTAAAGGGGGAGAATTATAGCAATCAGCCCCAGCATTTT. This codes for CASSLKGENYSNQPQHF.